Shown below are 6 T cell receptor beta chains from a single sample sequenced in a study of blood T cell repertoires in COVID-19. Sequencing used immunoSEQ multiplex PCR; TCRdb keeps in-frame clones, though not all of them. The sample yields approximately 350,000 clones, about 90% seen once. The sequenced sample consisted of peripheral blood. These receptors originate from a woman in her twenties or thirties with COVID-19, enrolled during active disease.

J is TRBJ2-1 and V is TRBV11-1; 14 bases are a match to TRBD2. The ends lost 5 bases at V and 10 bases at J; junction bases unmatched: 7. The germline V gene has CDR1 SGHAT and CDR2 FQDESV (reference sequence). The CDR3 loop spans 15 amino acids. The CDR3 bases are TGTGCCAGCAGCATGACTAGCGGGGGGGCTCAAGAGCAGTTCTTC. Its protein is CASSMTSGGAQEQFF.

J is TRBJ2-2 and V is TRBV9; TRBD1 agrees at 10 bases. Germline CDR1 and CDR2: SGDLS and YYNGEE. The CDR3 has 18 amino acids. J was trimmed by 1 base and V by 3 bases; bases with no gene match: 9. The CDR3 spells CASSARTGDRGNTGELFF. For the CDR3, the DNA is TGTGCCAGCAGCGCACGTACGGGGGACAGGGGGAACACCGGGGAGCTGTTTTTT.

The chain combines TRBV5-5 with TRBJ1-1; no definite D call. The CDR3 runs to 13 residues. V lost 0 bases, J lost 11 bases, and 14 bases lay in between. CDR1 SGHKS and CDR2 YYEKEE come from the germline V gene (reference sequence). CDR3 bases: TGTGCCAGCAGCTTGGAAGCGGGATTGGGCGCTTTCTTT. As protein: CASSLEAGLGAFF.

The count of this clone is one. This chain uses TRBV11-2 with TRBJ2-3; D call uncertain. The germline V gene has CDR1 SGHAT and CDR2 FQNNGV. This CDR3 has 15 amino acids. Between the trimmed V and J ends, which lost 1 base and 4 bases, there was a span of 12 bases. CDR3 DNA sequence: TGTGCCAGCAGCTTAGGAATAGCTGGGTCAGATACGCAGTATTTT. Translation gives CASSLGIAGSDTQYF.

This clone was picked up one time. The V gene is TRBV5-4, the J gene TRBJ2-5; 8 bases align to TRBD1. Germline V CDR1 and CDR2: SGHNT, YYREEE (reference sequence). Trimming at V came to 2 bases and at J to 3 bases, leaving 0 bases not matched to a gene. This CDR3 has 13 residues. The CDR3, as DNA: TGTGCCAGCAGCTTACAGGGGGAAGAGACCCAGTACTTC. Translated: CASSLQGEETQYF.

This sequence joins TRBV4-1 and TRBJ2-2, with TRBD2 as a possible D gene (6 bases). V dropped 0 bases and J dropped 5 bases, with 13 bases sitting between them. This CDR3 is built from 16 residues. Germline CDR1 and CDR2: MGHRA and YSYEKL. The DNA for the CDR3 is TGCGCCAGCAGCCAAGATTCCGGGACTCATACCGGGGAGCTGTTTTTT. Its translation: CASSQDSGTHTGELFF.